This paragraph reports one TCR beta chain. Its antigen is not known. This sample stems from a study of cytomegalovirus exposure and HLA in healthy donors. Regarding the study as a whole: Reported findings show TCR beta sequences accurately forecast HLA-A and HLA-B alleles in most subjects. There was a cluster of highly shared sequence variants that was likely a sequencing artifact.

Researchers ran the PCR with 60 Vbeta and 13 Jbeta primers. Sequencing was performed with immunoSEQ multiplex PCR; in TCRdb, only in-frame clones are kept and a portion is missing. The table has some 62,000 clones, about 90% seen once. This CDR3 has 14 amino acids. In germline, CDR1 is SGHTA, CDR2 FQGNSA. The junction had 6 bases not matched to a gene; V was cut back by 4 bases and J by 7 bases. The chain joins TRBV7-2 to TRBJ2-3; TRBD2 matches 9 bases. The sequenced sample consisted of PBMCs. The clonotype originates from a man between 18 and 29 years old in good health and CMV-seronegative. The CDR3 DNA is TGTGCCAGCAGCTATAGCGGGGGACTGAATACGCAGTATTTT. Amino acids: CASSYSGGLNTQYF.